The 16 T cell receptor beta chains given below trace back to one sample, sequenced in a study of T cell responses to AZD1222 COVID-19 vaccine. The table came from immunoSEQ multiplex PCR; TCRdb's copy has only in-frame clones and leaves some out. The table records about 94,000 clones, approximately 91% of them present only once. Specimen: peripheral blood, collected on day 0 of AZD1222 vaccination. The source is an adult in good health.

The chain uses TRBV19 and TRBJ1-6; no clear D. The V gene lost 4 bases and the J gene lost 10 bases, with 17 bases spanning the gap. This CDR3 comprises 15 residues. Germline assignment: CDR1 LNHDA and CDR2 SQIVND (reference sequence). CDR3 sequence reads: CASSNPSGRGSPLHF. In DNA, the CDR3 is TGTGCCAGTAGTAACCCCAGCGGGCGCGGGTCACCCCTCCACTTT.

V and J are TRBV12-3 or TRBV12-4 and TRBJ2-7; 7 bases align to TRBD1. The CDR3 is made up of 13 amino acids. V lost 3 bases and J lost 6; bases outside the gene matches: 5. CDR3 bases: TGTGCCAGCAGTTTCAAGACAGGGAGCGAGCAGTACTTC. Translation gives CASSFKTGSEQYF.

The count of this clone is one. The chain carries TRBV14 and TRBJ1-6; 9 bases align to TRBD1. The CDR3 is 15 amino acids. Germline CDR1 SGHDN, CDR2 FVKESK. The V segment lost 4 bases and the J segment 4 bases; nucleotides outside the gene matches: 2. The CDR3 nucleotides read TGTGCCAGCAGCCGAGGGACAGGGTATAATTCACCCCTCCACTTT. Its translation: CASSRGTGYNSPLHF. Based on the CDR3 plus reference TRBV14 and TRBJ1-6, the full variable domain is EAGVTQFPSHSVIEKGQTVTLRCDPISGHDNLYWYRRVMGKEIKFLLHFVKESKQDESGMPNNRFLAERTGGTYSTLKVQPAELEDSGVYFCASSRGTGYNSPLHFGNGTRLTVT.

J is TRBJ2-7 and V is TRBV7-2, with 16 bases identical to TRBD2. CDR1 is SGHTA and CDR2 is FQGNSA in the germline V gene. This CDR3 is 15 amino acids long. Trimming at V came to 5 bases and at J to 7 bases, leaving 5 bases not matched to a gene. The CDR3 spells CASSKGLAGGREQYF. For the CDR3, the DNA is TGTGCCAGCAGCAAGGGACTAGCGGGGGGGCGGGAGCAGTACTTC.

J is TRBJ1-4 and V is TRBV2; D call uncertain. The V end lost 4 bases, the J end lost 8 bases, and 8 bases lay between the germline ends. This CDR3 is 12 amino acids long. Germline CDR1 SNHLY, CDR2 FYNNEI. The CDR3 region has the DNA TGTGCCAGCAGTGGGTTGGAAGAAAAACTGTTTTTT. Translating it yields CASSGLEEKLFF.

This sequence joins TRBV2 and TRBJ2-1; 9 nucleotides line up with TRBD1. CDR1 is SNHLY and CDR2 is FYNNEI in the germline V gene. This CDR3 spans 13 amino acids. V lost 6 bases, J lost 10 bases, and 7 bases stayed unmatched. The DNA for the CDR3 is TGTGCCAGCAGAGGTACAGGGGGCTGGGAGCAGTTCTTC. It translates to CASRGTGGWEQFF.

This clone was seen only a few times. V usage is TRBV28 and J usage is TRBJ1-2; 7 bases are a match to TRBD1. Looked up from germline, CDR1 is MDHEN and CDR2 is SYDVKM. The CDR3 is 15 amino acids. After removal of 4 bases from V and 1 base from J, the junction contained 6 bases not matched to a gene. The CDR3 loop is CASSSEGAFNYGYTF. CDR3 coding DNA: TGTGCCAGCAGTTCGGAGGGGGCTTTTAACTATGGCTACACCTTC.

The V call is TRBV10-3, the J call TRBJ1-5; 9 nucleotides match TRBD1. The CDR3 covers 15 residues. Trimming took 0 bases from V and 9 from J; bases not matched to a gene: 6. CDR1 is ENHRY and CDR2 is SYGVKD in the germline V gene. This CDR3 reads CAISESRTGESPQHF. The CDR3 nucleotides read TGTGCCATCAGTGAGTCCCGGACAGGGGAATCGCCCCAGCATTTT.

This clone was picked up one time. The chain joins TRBV3-1 (or the pseudogene TRBV3-2) to TRBJ2-7; 8 nucleotides align to TRBD2. The CDR3 loop spans 16 amino acids. The trim removed 3 bases at V and 0 bases at J, leaving 7 bases unmatched. Germline CDR1 reads LGHDT; CDR2 reads YNNKEL (reference sequence). The CDR3 reads CASSQDSLAGSYEQYF. Written as DNA, the CDR3 is TGTGCCAGCAGCCAGGACTCCCTAGCGGGCTCCTACGAGCAGTACTTC.

The chain recombines TRBV5-5 with TRBJ1-1, with D unresolved. CDR3 length: 13 amino acids. Trimming stripped 0 bases from V and 5 bases from J, with 8 bases between. The germline CDR1 and CDR2 sequences are SGHKS and YYEKEE (reference sequence). The CDR3 loop reads CASSLAPETEAFF. DNA for the CDR3: TGTGCCAGCAGCTTGGCCCCGGAAACTGAAGCTTTCTTT.

The chain links TRBV14 to TRBJ1-2; D possibly corresponds to TRBD1 (6 bases). Germline CDR1 and CDR2: SGHDN and FVKESK. This CDR3 has 14 residues. V was trimmed by 4 bases and J by 3 bases, leaving 12 bases between them. In DNA, the CDR3 is TGTGCCAGCAGCCTTTCACAGGGCTACTATGGCTACACCTTC. It encodes CASSLSQGYYGYTF. Drawing the rest from reference TRBV14 and TRBJ1-2, the complete variable domain is EAGVTQFPSHSVIEKGQTVTLRCDPISGHDNLYWYRRVMGKEIKFLLHFVKESKQDESGMPNNRFLAERTGGTYSTLKVQPAELEDSGVYFCASSLSQGYYGYTFGSGTRLTVV.

This clone has only one observation. This rearrangement joins TRBV9 to TRBJ1-6; perhaps TRBD1 as D (6 bases). The CDR3 spans 17 residues. Trimming left V 4 bases short and J 5 bases short, with 19 bases between. CDR1 is SGDLS, CDR2 YYNGEE, per germline. CDR3 nucleotide sequence: TGTGCCAGCAGCCTCGGACAGACAAAACTCGATAATTCACCCCTCCACTTT. Residues: CASSLGQTKLDNSPLHF.

V gene TRBV19 combines with J gene TRBJ1-1, with 7 bases aligning to TRBD1. This CDR3 is 15 amino acids long. CDR1 is LNHDA and CDR2 is SQIVND in the germline V gene (reference sequence). V dropped 5 bases and J dropped 1; count of bases not matched to a gene: 7. CDR3 sequence: CASSPRTGTNTEAFF. CDR3 bases: TGTGCCAGTAGTCCCCGGACAGGCACGAACACTGAAGCTTTCTTT.

As to this clone: Other DNA sequences in the same sample also yield this CDR3. The V gene is TRBV7-3, the J gene TRBJ1-1, with 7 bases identical to TRBD1. Germline CDR1 is SGHTA and CDR2 is FQGTGA. The ends lost 2 bases at V and 1 base at J; junction bases unmatched: 1. This CDR3 contains 14 residues. CDR3 DNA sequence: TGTGCCAGCAGCTTAGCAGGGGGGAACACTGAAGCTTTCTTT. This encodes CASSLAGGNTEAFF.

The chain is built from TRBV12-3 or TRBV12-4 and TRBJ2-7, with D possibly being TRBD2 (5 bases). CDR3 length: 13 amino acids. V lost 1 base, J lost 3 bases, and 7 bases lay in between. The CDR3: CASSLGGGYEQYF. The CDR3 DNA reads TGTGCCAGCAGTTTAGGTGGAGGCTACGAGCAGTACTTC.

The rearrangement uses TRBV10-1 and TRBJ1-3; D uncertain. Trimming removed 0 bases at V and 0 bases at J, with 6 bases between. The CDR3 spans 15 residues. CDR1 is WNHNN, CDR2 SYGVQD, per germline (reference sequence). In nucleotides, the CDR3 is TGCGCCAGCAGTGAGTCGGGCAGCTCTGGAAACACCATATATTTT. Protein sequence: CASSESGSSGNTIYF.